This T cell receptor (beta chain) was identified in a study of a mutant IDH1 vaccine in newly diagnosed glioma. Sequencing used immunoSEQ multiplex PCR; TCRdb keeps in-frame clones, though not all of them. The table records about 68,000 clones, 60% to 85% of them present only once. CDR1 is SGHTA, CDR2 FQGNSA, per germline. The CDR3 consists of 14 residues. The trim removed 2 bases at V and 4 bases at J, leaving 4 bases unmatched. Regarding time point: baseline, week 1 (first vaccination visit). The treatment here: pre-vaccination baseline after standard-of-care therapy. The chain has TRBV7-2 and TRBJ2-7, with TRBD2 matching over 8 bases. The input for sequencing was PBMCs, taken from a glioma patient treated with radiotherapy, temozolomide or both. The clonotype originates from a man between 50 and 59 years old with glioma. The CDR3 bases are TGTGCCAGCAGCTTAAGGACTAGCCGTTACGAGCAGTACTTC. This encodes CASSLRTSRYEQYF.